The clone carrying this T cell receptor (beta chain) has a handful of counts. Its matching antigen is unknown. The data belong to a study of spatial heterogeneity in lung cancer. The CDR3 extends over 16 amino acids. Trimming left V 5 bases short and J 5 bases short, with 18 bases between. Time point of the sample: sample taken at primary tumor resection. Without sorting, whole RNA was sequenced from tumor, nontumor lung or frozen PBMC. From the 5' RACE reads, TCRdb called clonotypes with MiXCR, one entry per CDR3 protein. The sample includes about 40,000 distinct CDR3 sequences, roughly 5.6% of them seen just once. General study points: Ubiquitous expanded tumor TCRs appeared in blood more at resection than follow-up.

This specimen consisted of PBMCs, obtained at surgery. This chain joins TRBV12-3 or TRBV12-4 and TRBJ1-4, with D possibly being TRBD1 (5 bases). This sequence originates from a female donor with early-stage non-small cell lung cancer. CDR3 nucleotides: TGTGCCAGCAGTCTCAAATTGACAGCTCTGAATGAAAAACTGTTTTTT. It is translated as CASSLKLTALNEKLFF.